Included here is one T cell receptor beta chain sequence, with context. No antigen is known for it. The data were taken from a study of CD8 T cells in ankylosing spondylitis. CDR1 is SGHRS, CDR2 YFSETQ, per germline. The CDR3 is 16 residues long. Trimming took 4 bases from V and 6 from J; bases not matched to a gene: 7. Study findings and constraints: Disease-linked clones were CD8+ and relatively rare in peripheral blood. A TCR beta motif made of several highly homologous variants seemed typical of ankylosing spondylitis blood.

Quantitative 5'-RACE with molecular barcodes produced the TCR beta libraries. TCRdb processed the 5' RACE reads anew with MiXCR; each CDR3 protein has one entry. This table holds fewer than 350,000 distinct CDR3 sequences, under 14% found once. This sequence joins TRBV5-1 and TRBJ2-1; 13 bases line up with TRBD2. The sequence was collected from a female donor with ankylosing spondylitis or in good health (not recorded which). Sequenced input: blood, either unsorted or a sorted T cell fraction (not recorded which). The CDR3 sequence: CASSTRTSGRPNEQFF. CDR3 DNA: TGCGCCAGCAGCACCCGGACTAGCGGGAGACCCAATGAGCAGTTCTTC. Filled out from reference TRBV5-1 and TRBJ2-1, the complete variable domain reads KAGVTQTPRYLIKTRGQQVTLSCSPISGHRSVSWYQQTPGQGLQFLFEYFSETQRNKGNFPGRFSGRQFSNSRSEMNVSTLELGDSALYLCASSTRTSGRPNEQFFGPGTRLTVL.